This TCR beta chain was recovered during a study of cytomegalovirus exposure and HLA in healthy donors. Germline CDR1 and CDR2: SEHNR and FQNEAQ (reference sequence). V gave up 7 bases and J gave up 6 bases; unmatched junction bases: 12. CDR3 length equals 15 residues. The PCR employed 60 Vbeta primers together with 13 Jbeta primers. Data came from immunoSEQ multiplex PCR; TCRdb stores just in-frame clones and leaves some out. The sample consists of about 100,000 clones, approximately 71% of them appearing once. This clone occurred once. The TCR comes from a woman in her late teens or twenties in good health and CMV-seropositive. Source material: PBMCs. The rearrangement joins TRBV7-9 to TRBJ2-1, with 7 bases that match TRBD2. This CDR3 reads CASTPLGLSLNEQFF. The CDR3 nucleotides are TGTGCCAGCACCCCCCTGGGACTATCCCTCAATGAGCAGTTCTTC.